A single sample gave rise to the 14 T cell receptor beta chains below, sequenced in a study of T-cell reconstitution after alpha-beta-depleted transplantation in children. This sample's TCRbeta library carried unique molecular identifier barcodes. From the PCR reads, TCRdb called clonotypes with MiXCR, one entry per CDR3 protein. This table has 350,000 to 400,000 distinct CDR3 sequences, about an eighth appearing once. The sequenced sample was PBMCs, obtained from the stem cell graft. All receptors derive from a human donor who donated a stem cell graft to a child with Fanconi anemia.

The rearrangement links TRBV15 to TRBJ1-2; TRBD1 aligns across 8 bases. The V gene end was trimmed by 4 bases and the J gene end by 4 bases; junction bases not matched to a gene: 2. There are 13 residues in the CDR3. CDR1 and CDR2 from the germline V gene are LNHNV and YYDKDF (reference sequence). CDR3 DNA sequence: TGTGCCACCAGCAAGGGACAGGCCTATGGCTACACCTTC. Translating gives CATSKGQAYGYTF. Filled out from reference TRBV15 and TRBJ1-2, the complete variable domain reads DAMVIQNPRYQVTQFGKPVTLSCSQTLNHNVMYWYQQKSSQAPKLLFHYYDKDFNNEADTPDNFQSRRPNTSFCFLDIRSPGLGDTAMYLCATSKGQAYGYTFGSGTRLTVV.

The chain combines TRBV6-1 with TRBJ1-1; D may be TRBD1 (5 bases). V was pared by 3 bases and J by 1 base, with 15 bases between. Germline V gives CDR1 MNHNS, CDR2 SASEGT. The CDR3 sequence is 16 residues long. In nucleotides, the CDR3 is TGTGCCAGCAGTGACTTTATGGGCGGGACGAACACTGAAGCTTTCTTT. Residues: CASSDFMGGTNTEAFF.

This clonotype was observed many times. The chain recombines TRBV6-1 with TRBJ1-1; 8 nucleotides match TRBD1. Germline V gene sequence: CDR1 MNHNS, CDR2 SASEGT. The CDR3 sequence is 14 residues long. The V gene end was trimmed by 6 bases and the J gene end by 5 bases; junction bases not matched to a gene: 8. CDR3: CASSLRTGRTEAFF. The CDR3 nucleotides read TGTGCCAGCAGCCTTAGGACAGGGCGAACTGAAGCTTTCTTT.

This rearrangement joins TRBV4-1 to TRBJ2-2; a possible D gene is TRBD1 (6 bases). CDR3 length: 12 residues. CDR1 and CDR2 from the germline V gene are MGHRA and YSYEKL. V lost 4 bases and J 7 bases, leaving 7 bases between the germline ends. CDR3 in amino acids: CASSPGVGELFF. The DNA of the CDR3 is TGCGCCAGCAGCCCAGGGGTCGGGGAGCTGTTTTTT.

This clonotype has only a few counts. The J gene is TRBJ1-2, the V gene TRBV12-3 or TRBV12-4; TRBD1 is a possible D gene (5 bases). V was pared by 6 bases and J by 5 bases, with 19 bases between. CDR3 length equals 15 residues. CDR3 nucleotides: TGTGCCAGCAGCCCCGGGTCGGGGGGAGCGTATGGCTACACCTTC. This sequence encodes CASSPGSGGAYGYTF.

CDR3 nucleotides: TGTGCCAGCAGTTTAGGCGGCAGGGGAAGCACCGGGGAGCTGTTTTTT. Protein sequence: CASSLGGRGSTGELFF. The chain couples TRBV28 to TRBJ2-2; weak D call: TRBD1 (6 bases). V shed 2 bases and J shed 4 bases, with 14 bases lying between them. Germline loops: CDR1 MDHEN, CDR2 SYDVKM. This CDR3 spans 16 amino acids. Complete variable domain (other parts from reference TRBV28 and TRBJ2-2): DVKVTQSSRYLVKRTGEKVFLECVQDMDHENMFWYRQDPGLGLRLIYFSYDVKMKEKGDIPEGYSVSREKKERFSLILESASTNQTSMYLCASSLGGRGSTGELFFGEGSRLTVL.

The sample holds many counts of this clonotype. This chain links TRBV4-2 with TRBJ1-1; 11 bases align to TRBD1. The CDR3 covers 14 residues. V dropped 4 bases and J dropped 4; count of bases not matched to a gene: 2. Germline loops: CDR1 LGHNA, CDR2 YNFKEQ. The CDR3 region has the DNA TGTGCCAGCAGCCCAGGACAGGGGGCCACTGAAGCTTTCTTT. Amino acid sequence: CASSPGQGATEAFF.

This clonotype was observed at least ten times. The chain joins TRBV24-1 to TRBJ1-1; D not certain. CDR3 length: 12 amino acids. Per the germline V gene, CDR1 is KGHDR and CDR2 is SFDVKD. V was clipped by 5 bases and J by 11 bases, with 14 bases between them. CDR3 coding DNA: TGTGCCACCAGTGCCCCGGGTCGAAGGGCTTTCTTT. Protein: CATSAPGRRAFF.

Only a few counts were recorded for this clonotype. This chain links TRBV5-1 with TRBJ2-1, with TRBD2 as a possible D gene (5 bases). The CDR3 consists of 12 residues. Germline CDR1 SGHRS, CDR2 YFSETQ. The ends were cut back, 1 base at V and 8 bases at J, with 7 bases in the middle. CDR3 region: CASSLNGDEQFF. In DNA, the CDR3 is TGCGCCAGCAGCTTGAACGGGGATGAGCAGTTCTTC.

CDR3 residues: CASSGDNQPQHF. The CDR3 region has the DNA TGTGCCAGCTCGGGGGACAATCAGCCCCAGCATTTT. The rearrangement links TRBV12-3 or TRBV12-4 to TRBJ1-5, with D perhaps matching TRBD1 (5 bases). Trimming pared 8 bases from V and 3 bases from J, leaving 8 bases between. The CDR3 covers 12 residues.

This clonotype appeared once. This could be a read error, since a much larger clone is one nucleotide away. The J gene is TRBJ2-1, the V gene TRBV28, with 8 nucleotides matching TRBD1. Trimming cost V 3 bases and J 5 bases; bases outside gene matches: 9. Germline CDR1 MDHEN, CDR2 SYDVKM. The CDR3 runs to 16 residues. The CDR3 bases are TGTGCCAGCAGTTTCTTCCTGGACAGGGAAAACAATGAGCAGTTCTTC. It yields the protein CASSFFLDRENNEQFF.

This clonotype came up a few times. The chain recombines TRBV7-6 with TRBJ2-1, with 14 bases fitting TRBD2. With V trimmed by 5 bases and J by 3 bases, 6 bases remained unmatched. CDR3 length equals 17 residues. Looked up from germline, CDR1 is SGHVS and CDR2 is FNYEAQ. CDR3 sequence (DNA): TGTGCCAGCAGCCCGGGACTAGCGGGGGCCATCTACAATGAGCAGTTCTTC. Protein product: CASSPGLAGAIYNEQFF.

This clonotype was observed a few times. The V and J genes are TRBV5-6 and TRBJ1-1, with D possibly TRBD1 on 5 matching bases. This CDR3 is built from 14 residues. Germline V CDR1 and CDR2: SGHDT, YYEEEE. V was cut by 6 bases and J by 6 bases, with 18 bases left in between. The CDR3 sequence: CASTWWGPTAEAFF. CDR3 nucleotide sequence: TGTGCCAGCACCTGGTGGGGCCCGACGGCTGAAGCTTTCTTT.

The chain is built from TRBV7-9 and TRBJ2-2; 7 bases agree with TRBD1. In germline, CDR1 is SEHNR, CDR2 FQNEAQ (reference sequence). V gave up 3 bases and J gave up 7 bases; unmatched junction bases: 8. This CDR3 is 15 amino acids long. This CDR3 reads CASSFFEGANGELFF. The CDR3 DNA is TGTGCCAGCAGCTTCTTCGAGGGGGCGAACGGGGAGCTGTTTTTT.